The 10 T cell receptor beta chains given below trace back to one sample, sequenced in a study of OX40 agonist ivuxolimab in advanced cancers. Assay: immunoSEQ multiplex PCR; the TCRdb copy retains only in-frame clones and omits some. The sample shows just under 65,000 clones, about 90% of them seen only once. Sequencing used CD4+ or CD8+ T cells sorted from blood, obtained in a trial of the OX40 agonist ivuxolimab. The source of these receptors is an adult with an advanced solid tumor such as melanoma, head and neck, liver or kidney cancer.

The chain joins TRBV6-5 to TRBJ2-1; TRBD2 might be the D (5 bases). The germline CDR1 and CDR2 sequences are MNHEY and SVGAGI. CDR3 length: 15 residues. Trimming cost V 3 bases and J 7 bases, with 16 bases left between them. This CDR3 is CASSYYTVPGNEQFF. The CDR3 region has the DNA TGTGCCAGCAGTTATTACACGGTCCCGGGGAATGAGCAGTTCTTC.

The V and J genes are TRBV27 and TRBJ2-1, with TRBD2 identical over 13 bases. The CDR3 contains 15 residues. Losses at the gene ends were 6 bases for V and 14 bases for J; bases not matched to a gene: 13. Per germline, CDR1 MNHEY and CDR2 SMNVEV (reference sequence). CDR3 sequence (DNA): TGTGCCAGCAGGGCCCCCGGGACTAGCGGGATATGGGAGTTCTTC. Protein product: CASRAPGTSGIWEFF.

The chain is built from TRBV2 and TRBJ2-2; no clear D. The CDR3 runs 13 residues. Trimming took off 5 bases at V and 7 bases at J, with 11 bases between the two ends. Germline loops: CDR1 SNHLY, CDR2 FYNNEI. CDR3 DNA: TGTGCCAGCAGTACCAGCGAGAGCGGGGAGCTGTTTTTT. It encodes CASSTSESGELFF.

V usage is TRBV11-2 and J usage is TRBJ1-1; 7 positions match TRBD1. There are 14 residues in the CDR3. Germline values: CDR1 SGHAT, CDR2 FQNNGV. Trimming at V came to 5 bases and at J to 4 bases, leaving 7 bases not matched to a gene. This CDR3 reads CASSTQQGFTEAFF. CDR3 coding DNA: TGTGCCAGCAGCACCCAACAGGGGTTCACTGAAGCTTTCTTT.

This sequence joins TRBV7-9 and TRBJ1-2, with a possible D match to TRBD1 (5 bases). CDR3 length equals 13 residues. CDR1 and CDR2 (germline): SEHNR, FQNEAQ (reference sequence). Trimming shortened V by 4 bases and J by 0 bases, and 6 bases separated the two germline ends. The chain's CDR3 is CASSSDTNYGYTF. The CDR3 nucleotides are TGTGCCAGCAGCTCGGACACTAACTATGGCTACACCTTC.

This chain uses TRBV7-3 with TRBJ2-1, with 10 bases identical to TRBD2. CDR3 length: 16 amino acids. With V trimmed by 4 bases and J by 4 bases, 7 bases remained unmatched. Per the germline V gene, CDR1 is SGHTA and CDR2 is FQGTGA. CDR3 nucleotides: TGTGCCAGCAGCTCCCATGGACTAGCGGAGTACAATGAGCAGTTCTTC. The encoded protein is CASSSHGLAEYNEQFF.

This clone showed up just once. The rearrangement uses TRBV28 and TRBJ2-5; no reliable D call. The J call may not be correct, given that the DNA end is closer to TRBJ2-7. Germline V CDR1 and CDR2: MDHEN, SYDVKM. The CDR3 length is 14 residues. CDR3 sequence reads: CASSLFKPNYEQYF. In nucleotides, the CDR3 is TGTGCCAGCAGTTTGTTCAAACCCAACTACGAGCAGTACTTC.

V gene TRBV15 combines with J gene TRBJ2-1; tentative D call: TRBD2 (5 bases). The germline V and J ends were trimmed by 8 bases and 2 bases, with 10 bases remaining between them. The CDR3 totals 13 residues. Germline lookup yields CDR1 LNHNV and CDR2 YYDKDF (reference sequence). For the CDR3, the DNA is TGTGCCACCGCGGGTTCTCCCTACAATGAGCAGTTCTTC. This translates into CATAGSPYNEQFF.

The rearrangement joins TRBV6-1 to TRBJ2-1; D is uncertain. Germline V gene sequence: CDR1 MNHNS, CDR2 SASEGT. CDR3 length equals 13 residues. V shed 5 bases and J shed 5 bases, with 10 bases lying between them. The CDR3 sequence: CASSTPRDNEQFF. CDR3 nucleotide sequence: TGTGCCAGCAGTACCCCTAGGGACAATGAGCAGTTCTTC.

This chain uses TRBV18 with TRBJ2-4; D is ambiguous. Germline V lookup: CDR1 KGHSH, CDR2 LQKENI. V lost 1 base and J 6 bases, leaving 10 bases between the germline ends. This CDR3 is 14 amino acids long. DNA of the CDR3: TGTGCCAGCTCACCACTCACGCGGTTAAACATTCAGTACTTC. Its translation: CASSPLTRLNIQYF. Full variable domain (missing parts from reference TRBV18 and TRBJ2-4): NAGVMQNPRHLVRRRGQEARLRCSPMKGHSHVYWYRQLPEEGLKFMVYLQKENIIDESGMPKERFSAEFPKEGPSILRIQQVVRGDSAAYFCASSPLTRLNIQYFGAGTRLSVL.